There are a few counts of the clone carrying this TCR beta chain. TCRdb re-analysed the 5' RACE reads in MiXCR, keeping a single row per CDR3 protein. The table lists 8,000 to 10,000 distinct CDR3 sequences, under 30% of them singletons. V lost 4 bases and J 6 bases, leaving 10 bases between the germline ends. This CDR3 region has 13 residues. Germline loops: CDR1 SQVTM, CDR2 ANQGSEA. Indicated time point: blood at routine non-recurrence follow-up after resection. The data are from a study of spatial heterogeneity in lung cancer. The source of this sequence is a female donor with early-stage non-small cell lung cancer. This specimen was PBMCs, taken at follow-up. The rearrangement joins TRBV29-1 to TRBJ1-6; possibly TRBD1 for D (5 bases). Written as DNA, the CDR3 is TGCAGCGTTGGGGACGGGGGTAATTCACCCCTCCACTTT. It codes for CSVGDGGNSPLHF.